This T cell receptor (beta chain) emerged from a study of blood T cell repertoires in COVID-19. Study in general: In each case, the material was cDNA or gDNA derived from T cells, B-cell-depleted T cells, or PBMCs.

In the authors' methods: Estimates of nucleated cell counts were drawn from the amplification of reference gene primers. Clones were sequenced by immunoSEQ multiplex PCR, and TCRdb holds only the in-frame ones, with some missing. V and J calls and clone size come straight from that table; D and trimming were deduced from the DNA. The profile covers about 140,000 clones, with roughly 86% appearing a single time and about 10% taken by the ten largest. Trimming took 2 bases from V and 6 from J, leaving 14 bases between them. Germline CDR1 SGHVS, CDR2 FQNEAQ. The CDR3 extends over 15 amino acids. The sequence was obtained from a man over 45 with active or convalescent COVID-19. The specimen sequenced was peripheral blood. V usage is TRBV7-8 and J usage is TRBJ1-5; weak D call: TRBD1 (6 bases). This CDR3 is CASSLSRGGPQPQHF. In nucleotides, the CDR3 is TGTGCCAGCAGCTTAAGTAGGGGGGGGCCTCAGCCCCAGCATTTT.